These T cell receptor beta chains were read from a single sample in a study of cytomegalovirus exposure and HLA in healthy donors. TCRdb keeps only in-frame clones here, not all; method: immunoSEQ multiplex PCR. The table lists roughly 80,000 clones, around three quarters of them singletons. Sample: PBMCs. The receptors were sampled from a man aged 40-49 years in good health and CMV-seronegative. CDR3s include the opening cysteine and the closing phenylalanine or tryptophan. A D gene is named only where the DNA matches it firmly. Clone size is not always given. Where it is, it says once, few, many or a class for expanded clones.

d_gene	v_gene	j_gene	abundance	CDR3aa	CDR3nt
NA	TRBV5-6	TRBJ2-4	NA	CASSFLETKNIQYF	TGTGCCAGCAGCTTTTTGGAGACCAAAAACATTCAGTACTTC
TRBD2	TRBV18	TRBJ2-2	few	CASSPRAGVNTGELFF	TGTGCCAGCTCCCCCCGAGCGGGGGTGAACACCGGGGAGCTGTTTTTT
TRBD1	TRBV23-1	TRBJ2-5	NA	CASSRPGDRGMGQETQYF	TGCGCCAGCAGTCGCCCAGGTGACAGGGGAATGGGGCAAGAGACCCAGTACTTC
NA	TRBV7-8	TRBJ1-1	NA	CASSKRERGNTEAFF	TGTGCCAGCAGCAAACGGGAGCGGGGAAACACTGAAGCTTTCTTT
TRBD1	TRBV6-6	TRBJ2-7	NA	CASRRTGGTYEQYF	TGTGCCAGCAGACGGACAGGGGGGACCTACGAGCAGTACTTC
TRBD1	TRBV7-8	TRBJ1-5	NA	CASSSATGGGQPQHF	TGTGCCAGCAGCTCCGCTACAGGGGGCGGCCAGCCCCAGCATTTT
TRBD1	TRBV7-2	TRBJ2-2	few	CASRATGSNTGELFF	TGTGCCAGCAGAGCGACAGGGTCGAACACCGGGGAGCTGTTTTTT
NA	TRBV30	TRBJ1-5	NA	CAWSVSEYQPQHF	TGTGCCTGGAGTGTATCGGAGTATCAGCCCCAGCATTTT
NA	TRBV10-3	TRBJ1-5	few	CAISGQDSNQPQHF	TGTGCCATCAGTGGACAGGATAGCAATCAGCCCCAGCATTTT
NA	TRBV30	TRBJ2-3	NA	CAWTDFGRTQYF	TGTGCCTGGACAGACTTTGGTCGGACGCAGTATTTT
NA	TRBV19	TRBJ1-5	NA	CASSPRDSLCAQHF	TGTGCCAGTAGTCCCCGGGATTCCCTGTGCGCCCAGCATTTT
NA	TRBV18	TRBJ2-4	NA	CASSPEGTAKNIQYF	TGTGCCAGCTCACCAGAGGGAACTGCCAAAAACATTCAGTACTTC
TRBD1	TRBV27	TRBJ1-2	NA	CASSLGQGAYGYTF	TGTGCCAGCAGTTTGGGGCAGGGGGCTTATGGCTACACCTTC
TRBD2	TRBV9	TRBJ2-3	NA	CASSGPLLAGKEADTQYF	TGTGCCAGCAGCGGACCATTACTAGCGGGTAAGGAGGCAGATACGCAGTATTTT
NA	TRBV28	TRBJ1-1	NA	CASSSTPRGQRGGFF	TGTGCCAGCAGTTCAACCCCCCGAGGACAGCGAGGGGGTTTCTTT
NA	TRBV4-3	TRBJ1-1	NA	CASSQADRYTEAFF	TGCGCCAGCAGCCAAGCCGACAGATACACTGAAGCTTTCTTT
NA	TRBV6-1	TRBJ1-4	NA	CASSRTSFREKLFF	TGTGCCAGCAGTCGGACTTCGTTTAGGGAAAAACTGTTTTTT
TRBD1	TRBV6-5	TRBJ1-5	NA	CASSYSQGGGQPQHF	TGTGCCAGCAGTTACTCGCAGGGGGGCGGGCAGCCCCAGCATTTT
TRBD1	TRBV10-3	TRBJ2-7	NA	CAIKPGQSYEQYF	TGTGCCATCAAACCGGGACAGTCATACGAGCAGTACTTC
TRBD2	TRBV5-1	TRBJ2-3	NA	CASSVGPGGADTQYF	TGCGCCAGCAGCGTGGGGCCCGGGGGGGCAGATACGCAGTATTTT
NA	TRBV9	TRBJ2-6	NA	CASSVDRAAGANVLTF	TGTGCCAGCAGCGTAGACAGGGCGGCTGGGGCCAACGTCCTGACTTTC
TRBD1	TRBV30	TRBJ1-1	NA	CAWSGGAGGNCEAFF	TGTGCCTGGAGTGGAGGTGCAGGGGGAAATTGTGAAGCTTTCTTT
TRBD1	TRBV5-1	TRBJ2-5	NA	CASSPGTVETQYF	TGCGCCAGCAGCCCTGGGACAGTAGAGACCCAGTACTTC
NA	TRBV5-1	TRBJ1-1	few	CASGTGMGGTEAFF	TGCGCCAGCGGAACCGGGATGGGGGGCACTGAAGCTTTCTTT
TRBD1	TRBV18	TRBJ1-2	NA	CASSPSLGTGAPNYGYTF	TGTGCCAGCTCACCTTCCCTTGGGACAGGAGCTCCTAACTATGGCTACACCTTC
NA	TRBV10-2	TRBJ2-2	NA	CASSEGSSEDTGELFF	TGCGCCAGCAGTGAGGGATCTAGCGAAGACACCGGGGAGCTGTTTTTT
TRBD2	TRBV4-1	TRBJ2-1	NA	CASSQESGGANEQFF	TGTGCCAGCAGCCAAGAAAGCGGGGGGGCCAATGAGCAGTTCTTC